These T cell receptor beta chains were read from a single sample in a study of blood T cell repertoires in COVID-19. Generated by immunoSEQ multiplex PCR, the TCRdb table keeps only in-frame clones and is missing some. Altogether 45,000 to 65,000 clones are present, about four fifths being singletons, with the ten largest covering 4% to 5.5%. The sequenced material came from peripheral blood. The receptor set was obtained from an older woman with acute or convalescent COVID-19. CDR3s include the opening cysteine and the closing phenylalanine or tryptophan. The D gene is left open where the match is weak. The size entry is marked missing in some rows and otherwise reads once, few, many or a size class.

clone size	D gene	V gene	J gene	CDR3 DNA	CDR3 protein
.	TRBD1	TRBV5-4	TRBJ1-4	TGTGCCAGCAGCACCAAGACAGGGTCTGATGAAAAACTGTTTTTT	CASSTKTGSDEKLFF
.	.	TRBV10-3	TRBJ1-1	TGTGCCATCAGTGAGACCGAGGCGTCGACTGAAGCTTTCTTT	CAISETEASTEAFF
once	.	TRBV30	TRBJ1-2	TGTGCCTGGAGTGTACGACAGGTGTATGGCTACACCTTC	CAWSVRQVYGYTF
.	TRBD1	TRBV5-1	TRBJ1-1	TGCGCCAGCAGCAGTACAGGGGTCGTGGCTGAAGCTTTCTTT	CASSSTGVVAEAFF
.	.	TRBV12-3/TRBV12-4	TRBJ1-5	TGTGCCAGCAGCCAACGGGAGATTCAGCCCCAGCATTTT	CASSQREIQPQHF
.	.	TRBV18	TRBJ1-3	TGTGCCAGCTCACCAGCAACAGGACCTGGAAACACCATATATTTT	CASSPATGPGNTIYF
once	TRBD2	TRBV6-6	TRBJ2-7	TGTGCCAGCAGTTACTCGGGACTAGCGGGGTCCGAGCAGTACTTC	CASSYSGLAGSEQYF
.	TRBD1	TRBV5-8	TRBJ1-1	TGTGCCAGCAGCTCGGACCCCAACAGGGGCACTGAAGCTTTCTTT	CASSSDPNRGTEAFF
.	.	TRBV5-4	TRBJ2-3	TGTGCCAGCAGCTTGGAGACAGTTACAGATACGCAGTATTTT	CASSLETVTDTQYF
.	.	TRBV19	TRBJ1-3	TGTGCCAGTAGTATAAACGGGGGGCCCTCTGGAAACACCATATATTTT	CASSINGGPSGNTIYF
.	.	TRBV28	TRBJ1-5	TGTGCCAGCAGAATTTATAGCAATCAGCCCCAGCATTTT	CASRIYSNQPQHF
.	TRBD1	TRBV7-6	TRBJ1-2	TGTGCCAGCAGCTTAGATGACAGGGGGTATGGCTACACCTTC	CASSLDDRGYGYTF
.	.	TRBV6-1	TRBJ1-5	TGTGCCAGCAGTGGAGGGACATCGGGGACAAATCAGCCCCAGCATTTT	CASSGGTSGTNQPQHF
.	.	TRBV6-5	TRBJ2-1	TGTGCCACCGAGTCCCTTAGTGAGCAGTTCTTC	CATESLSEQFF
.	.	TRBV12-3/TRBV12-4	TRBJ1-1	TGTGCCAGCAGTTTAGTAGGGGGGGCTGAAGCTTTCTTT	CASSLVGGAEAFF
.	.	TRBV6-6	TRBJ2-3	TGTGCCAGCAGTTACTCGTCGGGGGGCACAGATACGCAGTATTTT	CASSYSSGGTDTQYF
.	TRBD1	TRBV7-9	TRBJ2-7	TGTGCCAGCAGCATTGGACAGGGGGTTAACAACTTC	CASSIGQGVNNF
.	.	TRBV5-8	TRBJ1-5	TGTGCCAGCAGCTTGGGACAATATAGCAATCAGCCCCAGCATTTT	CASSLGQYSNQPQHF